Reported below is one TCR beta chain. What it binds is not known. The germline CDR1 and CDR2 sequences are GTSNPN and SVGIG (reference sequence). The CDR3 length is 11 residues. Trimming left V 2 bases short and J 7 bases short, with 9 bases between. The data are from a study of shared clonotypes between healthy human individuals. The wider study: A donor's plate count was three for CD4 naive and three for CD4 memory; CD8 naive had two and CD8 memory one. Study-level findings and limits: The sole specimen, blood, was sampled, and tissue repertoires likely differ.

Data came from immunoSEQ multiplex PCR; TCRdb stores just in-frame clones and leaves some out. The sample lists some 2 million clones, about 95% seen once, with 0.95% to 1.5% in the top ten. CD45RO-negative CD8 cells positively selected for CCR7 made up the naive population, which excluded terminally differentiated effector memory CD45RA+ cells. The healthy adult donors were HIV-negative and reported no recent acute infections or vaccinations. This receptor was obtained from a man aged 18-30 years in good health. Sequenced: naive CD8+ T cells sorted from blood. The chain has TRBV30 and TRBJ2-7; D gene unclear. The CDR3 nucleotides are TGTGCCTGGAGTTCTCAGGTTGAGCAGTACTTC. Translating it yields CAWSSQVEQYF.